These 25 T cell receptor beta chains were all obtained from the same sample, sequenced in a study of response to subunit inactivated influenza vaccine (dated by TCRdb to the late 2010s). The intended sense of this specimen's time point label: approximately 47 days after influenza vaccine administration. The protocol used for the library was RT-PCR. Instrument on record: Illumina HiSeq 2500. TCRdb took the public reads, trimmed them with fastp at Q25, ran MiXCR for clone calling and kept in-frame beta chains. Rows are combined by CDR3 protein, so each entry shows the most common genes and DNA. Recorded for this sample are fewer than 650,000 distinct CDR3 sequences; around 13% of them occurred a single time. Jointly, the top ten make up around 14% of the sample. This specimen was PBMCs from blood, taken 45 days after vaccination. Every receptor here comes from a man in his fifties who received an inactivated influenza vaccine. Donor details come from another sample of the same person, matched by shared clones.

This clonotype occurred many times. The rearrangement links TRBV20-1 to TRBJ2-1; D remains ambiguous. Trimming removed 0 bases from V and 0 bases from J, with 21 bases in between. CDR1 and CDR2 from the germline V gene are DFQATT and SNEGSKA (reference sequence). This CDR3 comprises 19 residues. CDR3 residues: CSARDSRTIIHSSYNEQFF. Written as DNA, the CDR3 is TGCAGTGCTAGAGACTCACGAACGATTATCCATAGCTCCTACAATGAGCAGTTCTTC.

This clonotype has a handful of counts. This sequence joins TRBV25-1 and TRBJ2-1, with 11 positions matching TRBD2. This CDR3 is built from 15 residues. V trimming: 5 bases; J trimming: 5 bases; junction bases outside the gene matches: 5. In germline, CDR1 is MGHDK, CDR2 SYGVNS. CDR3 in DNA: TGTGCCAGCAGTATACTAGCGGGAGCACACAATGAGCAGTTCTTC. Translating gives CASSILAGAHNEQFF.

The genes are TRBV12-3 or TRBV12-4 and TRBJ1-6; 10 nucleotides line up with TRBD1. The ends lost 6 bases at V and 14 bases at J; junction bases unmatched: 13. The length of the CDR3 is 15 residues. CDR3 sequence reads: CASSNRWDRGGALHF. CDR3 nucleotides: TGTGCCAGCAGCAATAGGTGGGACAGGGGTGGGGCCCTCCACTTT.

The chain employs TRBV29-1 and TRBJ2-5, with 12 nucleotides matching TRBD2. The V and J ends lost 4 bases and 5 bases, in that order; junction bases with no gene match: 2. The CDR3 length is 13 residues. Per the germline V gene, CDR1 is SQVTM and CDR2 is ANQGSEA. The CDR3 protein is CSVAGLAGETQYF. DNA of the CDR3: TGCAGCGTTGCCGGACTAGCGGGGGAGACCCAGTACTTC.

The chain uses TRBV7-2 and TRBJ2-3; D may be TRBD1 (6 bases). This CDR3 comprises 16 residues. Looked up from germline, CDR1 is SGHTA and CDR2 is FQGNSA. Trimming took 1 base from V and 0 from J, leaving 11 bases between them. In DNA, the CDR3 is TGTGCCAGCAGCTTAGGAAGGGGGTCTAGCACAGATACGCAGTATTTT. It is translated as CASSLGRGSSTDTQYF. Variable domain in full (rest from reference TRBV7-2 and TRBJ2-3): GAGVSQSPSNKVTEKGKDVELRCDPISGHTALYWYRQSLGQGLEFLIYFQGNSAPDKSGLPSDRFSAERTGGSVSTLTIQRTQQEDSAVYLCASSLGRGSSTDTQYFGPGTRLTVL.

The chain joins TRBV20-1 to TRBJ2-1; D call uncertain. Germline V lookup: CDR1 DFQATT, CDR2 SNEGSKA (reference sequence). This CDR3 spans 10 amino acids. V was clipped by 0 bases and J by 8 bases, with 2 bases between them. The CDR3 nucleotides are TGCAGTGCTAGAGATGATGAGCAGTTCTTC. Encoded protein: CSARDDEQFF.

The V and J genes are TRBV28 and TRBJ2-7; 7 nucleotides align to TRBD1. V lost 1 base, J lost 5 bases, and 8 bases stayed unmatched. This CDR3 has 15 amino acids. Germline CDR1 is MDHEN and CDR2 is SYDVKM. The CDR3: CASSLLVSTGNEQYF. CDR3 sequence (DNA): TGTGCCAGCAGTTTATTGGTCTCGACAGGGAACGAGCAGTACTTC.

The genes are TRBV6-1 and TRBJ2-1; weak D call: TRBD2 (7 bases). This CDR3 is built from 14 residues. Germline V lookup: CDR1 MNHNS, CDR2 SASEGT. V was shortened by 6 bases and J by 7 bases, with 16 bases between the two germline ends. CDR3 protein: CASSRTAGANEQFF. The CDR3 DNA sequence: TGTGCCAGCAGCCGCACCGCGGGGGCGAATGAGCAGTTCTTC.

This clonotype was counted between two and nine times. This rearrangement joins TRBV5-6 to TRBJ2-4; no definite D call. Germline assignment: CDR1 SGHDT and CDR2 YYEEEE. Deletions cut 4 bases from V and 0 bases from J, with 8 bases between. The CDR3 covers 14 residues. The CDR3 DNA is TGTGCCAGCAGCCGGCCCCTAGCCAAAAACATTCAGTACTTC. It encodes CASSRPLAKNIQYF.

There are many counts of this clonotype. This chain uses TRBV20-1 with TRBJ1-5, with TRBD1 as a possible D gene (5 bases). V gave up 3 bases and J gave up 7 bases, with 19 bases separating them. The germline V gene has CDR1 DFQATT and CDR2 SNEGSKA (reference sequence). CDR3 length: 15 amino acids. The CDR3 here is CSARVGAALRQPQHF. CDR3 nucleotide sequence: TGCAGTGCTAGGGTAGGGGCAGCCCTAAGGCAGCCCCAGCATTTT.

There are many counts of this clonotype. The gene calls are TRBV20-1 and TRBJ2-3; TRBD1 matches at 7 bases. V was pared by 6 bases and J by 4 bases, with 4 bases of the junction left unmatched. Germline-derived CDR1 and CDR2 are DFQATT and SNEGSKA (reference sequence). There are 12 residues in the CDR3. Here the CDR3 DNA reads TGCAGTGCGGAGGACAGGTCAGATACGCAGTATTTT. Residues: CSAEDRSDTQYF.

Only a few counts were recorded for this clonotype. V usage is TRBV5-1 and J usage is TRBJ1-1; TRBD1 aligns across 9 bases. Germline V gene data show CDR1 as SGHRS and CDR2 as YFSETQ. CDR3 length: 12 residues. J gave up 8 bases and V 3 bases, and 2 bases lay outside the gene matches. CDR3 nucleotides: TGCGCCAGCAGCTGGGGGACAGGGGAAGCTTTCTTT. Protein product: CASSWGTGEAFF. Using reference TRBV5-1 and TRBJ1-1 for the parts outside the CDR3, the full variable domain is KAGVTQTPRYLIKTRGQQVTLSCSPISGHRSVSWYQQTPGQGLQFLFEYFSETQRNKGNFPGRFSGRQFSNSRSEMNVSTLELGDSALYLCASSWGTGEAFFGQGTRLTVV.

This clonotype showed up just a few times. The chain couples TRBV7-2 to TRBJ2-7; D remains unclear. CDR3 size: 13 residues. The ends were cut back, 0 bases at V and 6 bases at J, with 9 bases in the middle. Germline loops: CDR1 SGHTA, CDR2 FQGNSA. The CDR3 coding sequence is TGTGCCAGCAGCTTAGCAGGGATCGGCGAGCAGTACTTC. Its protein product is CASSLAGIGEQYF.

The table lists this clonotype with a few counts. The chain carries TRBV5-1 and TRBJ2-1; 7 bases match TRBD2. The CDR3 length is 15 residues. V shed 5 bases and J 6 bases; nucleotides not matched to a gene: 11. Germline assignment: CDR1 SGHRS and CDR2 YFSETQ. The CDR3 region has the DNA TGCGCCAGCAGGATAAGAGCGGGATCAACCAATGAGCAGTTCTTC. Translated, it gives CASRIRAGSTNEQFF.

This clonotype was detected only a few times. The V and J genes are TRBV7-2 and TRBJ2-1, with D tentatively TRBD1 (8 bases). The CDR3 sequence is 14 residues long. Trimming left V 2 bases short and J 9 bases short, with 14 bases between. Germline V CDR1 and CDR2: SGHTA, FQGNSA. CDR3: CASSLLQGGSEQFF. The CDR3 DNA is TGTGCCAGCAGCTTATTACAGGGGGGGAGTGAGCAGTTCTTC.

The V gene is TRBV12-3 or TRBV12-4, the J gene TRBJ2-2; D is perhaps TRBD1 (6 bases). Trimming shortened V by 6 bases and J by 5 bases, and 10 bases separated the two germline ends. This CDR3 contains 13 residues. The CDR3 bases are TGTGCCAGCAGGACGGACAGAACCGGGGAGCTGTTTTTT. It yields the protein CASRTDRTGELFF.

The genes are TRBV6-2 or TRBV6-3 and TRBJ2-1; perhaps TRBD1 as D (6 bases). This CDR3 has 13 residues. V was trimmed by 6 bases and J by 1 base, leaving 7 bases between them. Germline CDR1 MNHEY, CDR2 SVGEGT. The CDR3 nucleotides read TGTGCCAGCAGAGGGACATCCTACAATGAGCAGTTCTTC. It specifies CASRGTSYNEQFF.

The rearrangement joins TRBV5-1 to TRBJ2-1; 9 bases agree with TRBD2. Trimming cost V 5 bases and J 5 bases; bases outside gene matches: 17. CDR1 SGHRS and CDR2 YFSETQ come from the germline V gene. The CDR3 is made up of 18 amino acids. In nucleotides, the CDR3 is TGCGCCAGCAGTCTGACCCCTCTGACTAGCGGAAACAACAATGAGCAGTTCTTC. It yields the protein CASSLTPLTSGNNNEQFF. Drawing the rest from reference TRBV5-1 and TRBJ2-1, the complete variable domain is KAGVTQTPRYLIKTRGQQVTLSCSPISGHRSVSWYQQTPGQGLQFLFEYFSETQRNKGNFPGRFSGRQFSNSRSEMNVSTLELGDSALYLCASSLTPLTSGNNNEQFFGPGTRLTVL.

In its sample, this clonotype was seen many times. The V call is TRBV3-1, the J call TRBJ2-1, with TRBD2 matching over 8 bases. The CDR3 is made up of 14 amino acids. Trimming at V came to 6 bases and at J to 7 bases, leaving 8 bases not matched to a gene. Germline-derived CDR1 and CDR2 are LGHDT and YNNKEL (reference sequence). CDR3 sequence: CASSSGLVYNEQFF. The CDR3 bases are TGTGCCAGCAGTTCGGGACTAGTTTATAATGAGCAGTTCTTC.

The chain joins TRBV12-3 or TRBV12-4 to TRBJ2-5; 7 nucleotides agree with TRBD2. J gave up 6 bases and V 1 base, and 11 bases lay outside the gene matches. This CDR3 comprises 16 residues. Written as DNA, the CDR3 is TGTGCCAGCAGTTTAGACCCCGCGGGAGAGGCGAAGACCCAGTACTTC. This codes for CASSLDPAGEAKTQYF.

In this sample, this clonotype turned up a few times. The chain employs TRBV12-3 or TRBV12-4 and TRBJ2-4; D is uncertain. The CDR3 extends over 14 amino acids. The germline V and J ends were trimmed by 6 bases and 0 bases, with 9 bases remaining between them. CDR3 in amino acids: CASSLALAKNIQYF. In DNA form, the CDR3 reads TGTGCCAGCAGCTTGGCCCTAGCCAAAAACATTCAGTACTTC.

This clonotype was recorded a few times. The gene calls are TRBV6-2 or TRBV6-3 and TRBJ2-7, with TRBD2 matching 10 bases. Germline V gives CDR1 MNHEY, CDR2 SVGEGT. Germline trimming cut 5 bases from V and 6 bases from J; bases unmatched to any gene: 4. This CDR3 comprises 13 residues. The CDR3 DNA reads as TGTGCCAGCAGTCCTAGCGGGGGTGGCGAGCAGTACTTC. Its protein is CASSPSGGGEQYF.

The J gene is TRBJ2-3, the V gene TRBV6-5, with D possibly matching TRBD1 (6 bases). The V gene's germline CDR1 is MNHEY and CDR2 SVGAGI. There are 14 residues in the CDR3. Trimming left V 3 bases short and J 6 bases short, with 13 bases between. CDR3 sequence reads: CASSYQGKRDTQYF. In DNA form, the CDR3 reads TGTGCCAGCAGTTATCAGGGGAAGAGGGATACGCAGTATTTT.

This clonotype was seen ten or more times. The rearrangement uses TRBV29-1 and TRBJ1-2, with 11 bases identical to TRBD1. CDR3 length: 12 residues. Per the germline V gene, CDR1 is SQVTM and CDR2 is ANQGSEA. The junction had 2 bases not matched to a gene; V was cut back by 7 bases and J by 4 bases. CDR3 loop: CSAGTGGYGYTF. The CDR3 bases are TGCAGCGCCGGGACAGGGGGCTATGGCTACACCTTC.

In DNA form, the CDR3 reads TGCAGCGGTGGGGGACAGGGATCCTACTATGGCTACACCTTC. It is translated as CSGGGQGSYYGYTF. The chain has TRBV29-1 and TRBJ1-2, with 9 bases that match TRBD1. This CDR3 spans 14 amino acids. Germline CDR1 and CDR2: SQVTM and ANQGSEA. The V segment lost 7 bases and the J segment 3 bases; nucleotides outside the gene matches: 9.